The T cell receptor (beta chain) under discussion was sequenced for a study of T cell responses to AZD1222 COVID-19 vaccine. Findings and caveats of the study: Just 5 to 7 AZD1222 recipients were seropositive at baseline.

Sequencing used immunoSEQ multiplex PCR; TCRdb keeps in-frame clones, though not all of them. The sample holds about 170,000 clones; roughly 92% are singletons and the top ten take 1.6%. The V gene end was trimmed by 3 bases and the J gene end by 4 bases; junction bases not matched to a gene: 2. This CDR3 spans 14 amino acids. CDR1 LNHDA and CDR2 SQIVND come from the germline V gene (reference sequence). Concerning this clone itself: Its antigen is unknown.

The source of this sequence is an adult in good health. Sequencing used peripheral blood, obtained on day 0 of AZD1222 vaccination. The chain carries TRBV19 and TRBJ1-1; 10 bases agree with TRBD1. Here the CDR3 DNA reads TGTGCCAGTAGTATTCGGACAGGGGGCACTGAAGCTTTCTTT. Protein: CASSIRTGGTEAFF. Full variable domain (outside the CDR3, taken from reference TRBV19 and TRBJ1-1): DGGITQSPKYLFRKEGQNVTLSCEQNLNHDAMYWYRQDPGQGLRLIYYSQIVNDFQKGDIAEGYSVSREKKESFPLTVTSAQKNPTAFYLCASSIRTGGTEAFFGQGTRLTVV.